The next 27 T cell receptor beta chains were all read from a single sample in a study of T-cell memory formation after mild COVID-19. TCRdb re-analysed the 5' RACE reads in MiXCR, keeping a single row per CDR3 protein. The top ten hold 12% of the sample, which has 450,000 to 700,000 distinct CDR3 sequences, 15% to 20% seen once. The sequencing sample was made of PBMCs or a T cell subset sorted from them (not recorded which). The source is an adult woman who had mild COVID-19 (a few samples of this study predate the infection). Cell type and time point are not known.

For the CDR3, the DNA is TGCAGTGCTAGGGTCAGGGTTAACTATGGCTACACCTTC. Translated: CSARVRVNYGYTF. The chain is built from TRBV20-1 and TRBJ1-2; possibly TRBD1 for D (5 bases). This CDR3 is 13 amino acids long. In germline, CDR1 is DFQATT, CDR2 SNEGSKA (reference sequence). Trimming stripped 3 bases from V and 1 base from J, with 9 bases between.

The J gene is TRBJ2-7, the V gene TRBV5-6; 7 nucleotides agree with TRBD1. Trimming at V came to 4 bases and at J to 0 bases, leaving 10 bases not matched to a gene. Germline CDR1 reads SGHDT; CDR2 reads YYEEEE. This CDR3 is built from 16 residues. The CDR3 protein is CASSGLPGTDSYEQYF. CDR3 in DNA: TGTGCCAGCAGCGGACTTCCCGGGACAGACTCCTACGAGCAGTACTTC.

The CDR3 nucleotides read TGCGCCAGCAGCTCGACAGGGAGACAAGAGACCCAGTACTTC. The encoded protein is CASSSTGRQETQYF. This chain joins TRBV5-1 and TRBJ2-5, with 7 bases lining up with TRBD1. Germline lookup yields CDR1 SGHRS and CDR2 YFSETQ. The CDR3 extends over 14 amino acids. With V trimmed by 3 bases and J by 2 bases, 4 bases remained unmatched.

The table lists this clonotype with many counts. This chain uses TRBV7-8 with TRBJ1-1, with a weak D call TRBD1 (5 bases). Trimming took 5 bases from V and 8 from J, leaving 15 bases between them. The germline gives CDR1 SGHVS, CDR2 FQNEAQ. This CDR3 is built from 13 residues. The CDR3 spells CASSVTRQGEAFF. For the CDR3, the DNA is TGTGCCAGCAGCGTCACCAGGCAGGGAGAAGCTTTCTTT.

The CDR3 loop reads CASSLSGRPDTQYF. Written as DNA, the CDR3 is TGTGCCAGCAGTTTAAGCGGTCGTCCAGATACGCAGTATTTT. V gene TRBV12-3 or TRBV12-4 combines with J gene TRBJ2-3; TRBD2 is a possible D gene (5 bases). The CDR3 extends over 14 amino acids. V gave up 2 bases and J gave up 4 bases, with 10 bases separating them.

This clonotype came up a few times. The V call is TRBV10-3, the J call TRBJ2-4; D possibly uses TRBD1 or TRBD2 (7 bases each). With 6 bases removed from V and 1 base from J, the gap between germline ends came to 25 bases. CDR1 is ENHRY and CDR2 is SYGVKD in the germline V gene. CDR3 length equals 19 residues. CDR3 sequence reads: CAISEPGGGGAGAKNIQYF. CDR3 nucleotide sequence: TGTGCCATCAGCGAACCCGGGGGAGGGGGCGCCGGGGCCAAAAACATTCAGTACTTC.

This clonotype has only a few counts. The chain has TRBV9 and TRBJ2-3, with no clear D. Per germline, CDR1 SGDLS and CDR2 YYNGEE. Trimming pared 1 base from V and 6 bases from J, leaving 9 bases between. The CDR3 has 13 residues. CDR3 sequence reads: CASSVLVTDTQYF. In DNA form, the CDR3 reads TGTGCCAGCAGCGTACTAGTAACGGATACGCAGTATTTT.

This clonotype appeared many times. This chain uses TRBV7-9 with TRBJ2-3; possible D gene TRBD1, 7 bases. The CDR3 extends over 18 amino acids. Trimming pared 2 bases from V and 4 bases from J, leaving 22 bases between. Germline CDR1 reads SEHNR; CDR2 reads FQNEAQ (reference sequence). The DNA for the CDR3 is TGTGCCAGCAGCTTAACCCTACGCGGGACAGAGTTGGCAGATACGCAGTATTTT. It encodes CASSLTLRGTELADTQYF.

The chain couples TRBV12-3 or TRBV12-4 to TRBJ2-7; no clear D gene. With 6 bases removed from V and 0 bases from J, the gap between germline ends came to 15 bases. The CDR3 is 15 amino acids. The CDR3 sequence: CASRADGRHSYEQYF. DNA for the CDR3: TGTGCCAGCAGGGCGGATGGACGGCACTCCTACGAGCAGTACTTC.

The table lists this clonotype with a few counts. The chain uses TRBV12-3 or TRBV12-4 and TRBJ2-4, with D hard to call. The CDR3 runs 15 residues. Trimming took 6 bases from V and 0 from J, leaving 12 bases between them. The CDR3 is CASSGPLQAKNIQYF. The CDR3 region has the DNA TGTGCCAGCAGCGGGCCGCTTCAAGCCAAAAACATTCAGTACTTC.

This clonotype was seen at least ten times. CDR3 sequence: CASSYEGNTEAFF. As DNA, the CDR3 is TGTGCCAGCAGTTATGAGGGTAACACTGAAGCTTTCTTT. This chain links TRBV6-2 or TRBV6-3 with TRBJ1-1; D gene uncertain. The germline CDR1 and CDR2 sequences are MNHEY and SVGEGT. V lost 3 bases, J lost 2 bases, and 7 bases lay in between. The CDR3 has 13 amino acids.

This clonotype appeared a few times. This chain connects TRBV5-6 to TRBJ2-7, with a possible D match to TRBD1 (6 bases). The CDR3 consists of 14 residues. V shed 3 bases and J shed 0 bases, with 10 bases lying between them. Germline V lookup: CDR1 SGHDT, CDR2 YYEEEE. The CDR3 nucleotides read TGTGCCAGCAGCTCTGACAGGAGCTCCTACGAGCAGTACTTC. It encodes CASSSDRSSYEQYF.

V usage is TRBV28 and J usage is TRBJ2-1, with 9 bases identical to TRBD1. CDR1 and CDR2 from the germline V gene are MDHEN and SYDVKM. Unmatched junction bases numbered 4, after V lost 6 bases and J lost 4 bases. The CDR3 loop spans 14 amino acids. The CDR3 loop reads CASRPGQGYNEQFF. CDR3 DNA: TGTGCCAGCAGGCCGGGACAGGGATACAATGAGCAGTTCTTC.

This chain uses TRBV5-1 with TRBJ2-7; 7 bases match TRBD1. CDR1 is SGHRS and CDR2 is YFSETQ in the germline V gene. The CDR3 has 15 residues. Unmatched junction bases numbered 13, after V lost 4 bases and J lost 6 bases. The CDR3 sequence is CASSDREMGISEQYF. CDR3 DNA sequence: TGCGCCAGCAGCGACAGGGAAATGGGAATAAGCGAGCAGTACTTC.

The rearrangement joins TRBV24-1 to TRBJ1-3; tentatively, D is TRBD1 (6 bases). The CDR3 runs to 16 residues. Trimming took 5 bases from V and 0 from J, leaving 13 bases between them. Germline-derived CDR1 and CDR2 are KGHDR and SFDVKD. The CDR3 sequence: CATSGSGAASGNTIYF. The CDR3 DNA is TGTGCCACCAGTGGTTCGGGGGCCGCCTCTGGAAACACCATATATTTT.

As concerns this clonotype: The junction departs from germline at one end; a sequencing error may be responsible. The chain employs TRBV12-3 or TRBV12-4 and TRBJ1-2; maybe TRBD1 (6 bases). CDR3 size: 13 residues. CDR3 bases: TGTGCCAGCAGACCCACAGGGACCGCTTGGACCTTCTTC. Its protein product is CASRPTGTAWTFF.

The chain carries TRBV7-2 and TRBJ2-5, with TRBD1 matching 7 bases. The CDR3 runs 14 residues. V gave up 1 base and J gave up 6 bases; unmatched junction bases: 5. Germline loops: CDR1 SGHTA, CDR2 FQGNSA. CDR3 loop: CASSLGQGLKTQYF. As DNA, the CDR3 is TGTGCCAGCAGCTTAGGACAGGGTTTGAAGACCCAGTACTTC.

The gene calls are TRBV6-2 or TRBV6-3 and TRBJ2-7; TRBD2 matches 13 bases. This CDR3 spans 14 amino acids. With 7 bases clipped from V and 4 bases from J, the junction kept 4 bases outside the gene matches. Germline V CDR1 and CDR2: MNHEY, SVGEGT. The CDR3 DNA sequence: TGTGCCAGCAACCAACTAGCGGGAGGGTACGAGCAGTACTTC. This codes for CASNQLAGGYEQYF.

J is TRBJ1-1 and V is TRBV4-1; the match to TRBD1 covers 7 bases. The CDR3 spans 15 residues. After removal of 6 bases from V and 0 bases from J, the junction contained 7 bases not matched to a gene. Germline V gene data show CDR1 as MGHRA and CDR2 as YSYEKL. The CDR3 nucleotides are TGCGCCAGCAGTCGGGGACAGTCCCTGAACACTGAAGCTTTCTTT. Protein sequence: CASSRGQSLNTEAFF.

This clonotype was detected ten times or more. The V gene is TRBV7-2, the J gene TRBJ2-7; no definite D call. CDR3 length: 15 residues. The germline V gene encodes CDR1 SGHTA and CDR2 FQGNSA. Trimming left V 5 bases short and J 2 bases short, with 16 bases between. CDR3 sequence reads: CASSPSDDLPYEQYF. The CDR3 coding sequence is TGTGCCAGCAGCCCCAGCGACGACCTTCCCTACGAGCAGTACTTC. Complete variable domain (other parts from reference TRBV7-2 and TRBJ2-7): GAGVSQSPSNKVTEKGKDVELRCDPISGHTALYWYRQSLGQGLEFLIYFQGNSAPDKSGLPSDRFSAERTGGSVSTLTIQRTQQEDSAVYLCASSPSDDLPYEQYFGPGTRLTVT.

In its sample, this clonotype was seen many times. CDR3 protein: CASSSGTSADTQYF. The CDR3 DNA follows: TGTGCCAGCAGCTCGGGGACTAGCGCAGATACGCAGTATTTT. V is TRBV7-9 and J is TRBJ2-3; TRBD2 matches 10 bases. V lost 4 bases to trimming and J lost 4 bases; unmatched junction nucleotides: 2. The CDR3 runs to 14 residues. Germline V lookup: CDR1 SEHNR, CDR2 FQNEAQ (reference sequence).

This clonotype was counted at least ten times. The genes are TRBV3-1 and TRBJ2-5; no firm D call. V lost 4 bases to trimming and J lost 7 bases, with 13 bases between them. Germline V gene lookup returns CDR1 LGHDT and CDR2 YNNKEL (reference sequence). CDR3 length equals 13 residues. In DNA, the CDR3 is TGTGCCAGCAGCCCCTCAAACACGCGGACCCAGTACTTC. It translates to CASSPSNTRTQYF.

The sample holds many counts of this clonotype. The CDR3 coding sequence is TGTGCCAGCAGCGTCTGGGCGGGAGTTACGGCAGATACGCAGTATTTT. Translation gives CASSVWAGVTADTQYF. The J gene is TRBJ2-3, the V gene TRBV9; TRBD2 agrees at 7 bases. V was clipped by 2 bases and J by 4 bases; unmatched bases: 10. The germline gives CDR1 SGDLS, CDR2 YYNGEE. This CDR3 comprises 16 residues.

This clonotype has a handful of counts. The gene calls are TRBV12-3 or TRBV12-4 and TRBJ1-2; D uncertain. This CDR3 is built from 12 residues. Deletions cut 3 bases from V and 8 bases from J, with 10 bases between. The CDR3 loop is CASSFDMDGYTF. CDR3 bases: TGTGCCAGCAGTTTTGACATGGACGGCTACACCTTC.

This clonotype was counted only a few times. The rearrangement links TRBV29-1 to TRBJ2-7, with D possibly TRBD1 on 6 matching bases. CDR3 length: 13 residues. Trimming removed 6 bases at V and 3 bases at J, with 15 bases between. Germline loops: CDR1 SQVTM, CDR2 ANQGSEA. The CDR3 nucleotides read TGCAGCGTGTCATACAGGGAATTCTACGAGCAGTACTTC. This sequence encodes CSVSYREFYEQYF.

The genes are TRBV13 and TRBJ2-7; 9 positions agree with TRBD1. The CDR3 covers 14 residues. Per the germline V gene, CDR1 is PRHDT and CDR2 is FYEKMQ (reference sequence). V gave up 5 bases and J gave up 2 bases; unmatched junction bases: 4. CDR3 amino acids: CASSKGQGPYEQYF. The CDR3 nucleotides are TGTGCCAGCAGCAAGGGACAGGGACCCTACGAGCAGTACTTC.

J is TRBJ2-1 and V is TRBV7-3; D unresolved. V dropped 2 bases and J dropped 0 bases, with 11 bases sitting between them. This CDR3 has 16 amino acids. Germline values: CDR1 SGHTA, CDR2 FQGTGA. CDR3 amino acids: CASSLQSLNSYNEQFF. CDR3 nucleotide sequence: TGTGCCAGCAGCTTACAGAGCTTAAACTCCTACAATGAGCAGTTCTTC.